The T cell receptor beta chain described here comes from a study of blood T cell repertoires in COVID-19. The repertoire was sequenced with immunoSEQ multiplex PCR; TCRdb's copy has only in-frame clones and lacks some. The sample has fewer than 250,000 clones; approximately 83% are singletons. This clonotype was obtained from a human donor in a cohort sampled during active COVID-19. The sequencing sample was made of peripheral blood.

CDR3 protein: CASSPGTVAEKLFF. In nucleotides, the CDR3 is TGTGCCAGCAGTCCCGGGACTGTGGCTGAAAAACTGTTTTTT. The chain joins TRBV7-2 to TRBJ1-4; maybe TRBD1 (5 bases). The CDR3 is 14 residues long. Germline assignment: CDR1 SGHTA and CDR2 FQGNSA. Trimming left V 6 bases short and J 7 bases short, with 15 bases between.